The 4 T cell receptor beta chains below all came from one sample that was sequenced in a study of T cell responses to AZD1222 COVID-19 vaccine. The table came from immunoSEQ multiplex PCR; TCRdb's copy has only in-frame clones and leaves some out. The profile shows 180,000 or so clones, 85% to 95% of them singletons. Sequencing used peripheral blood, obtained on day 0 of AZD1222 vaccination. These receptor sequences come from an adult in good health.

V and J are TRBV28 and TRBJ1-6; D remains ambiguous. Germline V gives CDR1 MDHEN, CDR2 SYDVKM. The CDR3 consists of 17 residues. Trimming stripped 7 bases from V and 0 bases from J, with 16 bases between. The CDR3 is CASTPGGKSSYNSPLHF. The CDR3 DNA reads TGTGCCAGCACCCCGGGTGGCAAGAGCTCCTATAATTCACCCCTCCACTTT.

V is TRBV27 and J is TRBJ2-7; no clear D. The CDR3 totals 12 residues. Germline-derived CDR1 and CDR2 are MNHEY and SMNVEV (reference sequence). V lost 6 bases, J lost 3 bases, and 9 bases lay in between. Here the CDR3 reads CASSRMGYEQYF. The CDR3 DNA sequence: TGTGCCAGCAGCCGGATGGGCTACGAGCAGTACTTC.

This chain joins TRBV5-4 and TRBJ1-2; D is perhaps TRBD1 (5 bases). Between the trimmed V and J ends, which lost 4 bases and 8 bases, there was a span of 15 bases. Germline V gene sequence: CDR1 SGHNT, CDR2 YYREEE (reference sequence). The CDR3 consists of 13 residues. CDR3 nucleotide sequence: TGTGCCAGCAGCCGGGACCGGGGAAGCGGCTACACCTTC. Translated: CASSRDRGSGYTF.

The chain uses TRBV19 and TRBJ1-2; D gene ambiguous. With 5 bases removed from V and 4 bases from J, the gap between germline ends came to 14 bases. The V gene's germline CDR1 is LNHDA and CDR2 SQIVND (reference sequence). The CDR3 extends over 14 amino acids. The CDR3 DNA reads TGTGCCAGTAGTTTACCCTGGGAATCCTATGGCTACACCTTC. Its protein product is CASSLPWESYGYTF. Complete variable domain (other parts from reference TRBV19 and TRBJ1-2): DGGITQSPKYLFRKEGQNVTLSCEQNLNHDAMYWYRQDPGQGLRLIYYSQIVNDFQKGDIAEGYSVSREKKESFPLTVTSAQKNPTAFYLCASSLPWESYGYTFGSGTRLTVV.